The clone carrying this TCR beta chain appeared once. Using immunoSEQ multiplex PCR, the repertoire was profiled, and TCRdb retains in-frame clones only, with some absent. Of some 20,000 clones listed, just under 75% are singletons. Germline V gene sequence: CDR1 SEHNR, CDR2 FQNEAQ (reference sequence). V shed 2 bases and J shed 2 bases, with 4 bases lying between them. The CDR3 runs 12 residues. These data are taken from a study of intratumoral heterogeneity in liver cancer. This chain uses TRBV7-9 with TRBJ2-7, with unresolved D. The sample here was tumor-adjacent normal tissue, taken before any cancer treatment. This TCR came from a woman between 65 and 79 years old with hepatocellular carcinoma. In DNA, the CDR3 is TGTGCCAGCAGCTTACAGACCTACGAGCAGTACTTC. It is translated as CASSLQTYEQYF.